The sample holds one count of the clone carrying this TCR beta chain. The data derive from a study of cytomegalovirus exposure and HLA in healthy donors. Sequencing was performed with immunoSEQ multiplex PCR; in TCRdb, only in-frame clones are kept and a portion is missing. The sample records some 50,000 clones, about 94% being singletons. Trimming left V 4 bases short and J 0 bases short, with 27 bases between. The CDR3 covers 21 residues. The germline CDR1 and CDR2 sequences are SGHVS and FQNEAQ. The V and J genes are TRBV7-8 and TRBJ2-2; weak D call: TRBD1 (5 bases). The receptor comes from a woman younger than 35 in good health and CMV-seropositive. Sequenced sample: PBMCs. This CDR3 reads CASSSIGRERHHETNTGELFF. The CDR3 bases are TGTGCCAGCAGCTCAATTGGCAGGGAACGGCATCATGAAACGAACACCGGGGAGCTGTTTTTT. Variable domain in full (rest from reference TRBV7-8 and TRBJ2-2): GAGVSQSPRYKVAKRGQDVALRCDPISGHVSLFWYQQALGQGPEFLTYFQNEAQLDKSGLPSDRFFAERPEGSVSTLKIQRTQQEDSAVYLCASSSIGRERHHETNTGELFFGEGSRLTVL.